These T cell receptor beta chains were read from a single sample in a study of Ad26.COV2.S vaccination and SARS-CoV-2 variants. TCRdb keeps only in-frame clones here, not all; method: immunoSEQ multiplex PCR. The data show roughly 400,000 clones, over 75% seen once. Sequences were derived from peripheral blood, sampled in a trial of Ad26.COV2.S vaccine versus placebo. Receptors were obtained from a person aged 18-60 years who received the Ad26.COV2.S COVID-19 vaccine or a placebo. Both conserved end residues are part of each CDR3. The D gene is left open where the match is weak. Expanded clones get a size class; other rows say once, few or many, or leave the size out.

cdr3_nt,cdr3_aa,clone_size,j_call,v_call,d_call
TGTGCCAGCAGCTTAGACAATCAGCCCCAGCATTTT,CASSLDNQPQHF,.,TRBJ1-5,TRBV7-9,.
TGTGCCAGCAGTCTCGACAGGGTCGACACTGAAGCTTTCTTT,CASSLDRVDTEAFF,.,TRBJ1-1,TRBV27,TRBD1
TGTGCCACCAGTGATTTAGCTTCGGGGCCCCAGCATTTT,CATSDLASGPQHF,.,TRBJ1-5,TRBV24-1,.
TGTGCCAGCCGGAAGACAGGACAAACCTACAATGAGCAGTTCTTC,CASRKTGQTYNEQFF,.,TRBJ2-1,TRBV6-5,.
TGCAGTGCTAGGAAGGAGGTAGAGCAGTACTTC,CSARKEVEQYF,.,TRBJ2-7,TRBV20-1,.
TGTGCCAGCAGTGCCCGACTAGCGGGAGGTTACAATGAGCAGTTCTTC,CASSARLAGGYNEQFF,.,TRBJ2-1,TRBV27,TRBD2
TGTGCCAGCAGCCCTTGGACTAGCGGTAACACCGGGGAGCTGTTTTTT,CASSPWTSGNTGELFF,.,TRBJ2-2,TRBV11-3,TRBD2
TGTGCCAGCAGTCCTGGGACAGGGTGGCAGCCCCAGCATTTT,CASSPGTGWQPQHF,once,TRBJ1-5,TRBV28,TRBD1
TGTGCCAGTAGCACTGGATTTGAGGATGTGAACACTGAAGCTTTCTTT,CASSTGFEDVNTEAFF,.,TRBJ1-1,TRBV19,.
TGTGCCAGCAGTTTGACAGGGGTCGCCTACGAGCAGTACTTC,CASSLTGVAYEQYF,.,TRBJ2-7,TRBV6-2/TRBV6-3,TRBD1
TGTGCCAGCAGCCCCAGGGCTTCGAACACTGAAGCTTTCTTT,CASSPRASNTEAFF,.,TRBJ1-1,TRBV5-5,.
TGTGCCAGCAGCCCCGGGCCGGGAAATAATGAAAAACTGTTTTTT,CASSPGPGNNEKLFF,.,TRBJ1-4,TRBV7-8,.
TGTGCCAGCAGCGCCGACTGGGAGACCCAGTACTTC,CASSADWETQYF,.,TRBJ2-5,TRBV7-9,.
TGTGCCCGCCAGTCCGGGACAGCAATACCCTTGAACACTGAAGCTTTCTTT,CARQSGTAIPLNTEAFF,.,TRBJ1-1,TRBV6-4,TRBD1
TGTGCCAGTAGTATACAGACTAGCCCAGCCTACGAGCAGTACTTC,CASSIQTSPAYEQYF,.,TRBJ2-7,TRBV19,TRBD2
TGTGCCAGCAGCTCCTCACTGACTAGCGGCACCGGGGAGCTGTTTTTT,CASSSSLTSGTGELFF,.,TRBJ2-2,TRBV13,TRBD2
TGTGCCAGCAGCCCTGGCGGCGGGGAGCTGTTTTTT,CASSPGGGELFF,.,TRBJ2-2,TRBV11-3,.
TGCGCCAGCAGAGAACGACAGGGGCCAAACACTGAAGCTTTCTTT,CASRERQGPNTEAFF,.,TRBJ1-1,TRBV5-1,TRBD1
TGTGCCAGCTCACCGGGCAGGCTCTCATACGAGCAGTACTTC,CASSPGRLSYEQYF,.,TRBJ2-7,TRBV18,.
TGTGCCAGCAGCTTAATTCTAAAACCCTACGAGCAGTACTTC,CASSLILKPYEQYF,.,TRBJ2-7,TRBV7-8,.
TGCGCCAGCAGTGCGACACGGGATTCACCCCTCCACTTT,CASSATRDSPLHF,.,TRBJ1-6,TRBV10-1,.
TGTGCCAGCAGTTACACCAGGGGATGGCAGCCCCAGCATTTT,CASSYTRGWQPQHF,few,TRBJ1-5,TRBV6-5,.